The 10 T cell receptor beta chains below come from one sample, sequenced in a study of Ad26.COV2.S vaccination and SARS-CoV-2 variants. The sample's treatment: approximately 18 received Ad26.COV2.S at low or high dose, single or two shots; roughly five received placebo; per-sample allocation not given. Sampling occurred on day 63 after the first vaccine or placebo injection. Clones were read by immunoSEQ multiplex PCR, and TCRdb kept only the in-frame ones, dropping some. The data hold some 640,000 clones, with roughly 90% observed a single time. This sample comprised peripheral blood, obtained in a trial of Ad26.COV2.S vaccine versus placebo. Receptors originate from a person between 18 and 59 years old who received the Ad26.COV2.S COVID-19 vaccine or a placebo.

This clone has only a few counts. This chain joins TRBV3-1 (or the pseudogene TRBV3-2) and TRBJ1-2, with D uncertain. Trimming removed 0 bases from V and 4 bases from J, with 9 bases in between. CDR1 is LGHDT and CDR2 is YNNKEL in the germline V gene (reference sequence). The CDR3 is 14 residues long. CDR3 sequence: CASSQEREGYGYTF. The CDR3 DNA sequence: TGTGCCAGCAGCCAAGAGCGGGAAGGCTATGGCTACACCTTC.

This sequence joins TRBV4-2 and TRBJ1-1; 9 positions agree with TRBD1. Trimming took 2 bases from V and 2 from J; bases not matched to a gene: 6. Looked up from germline, CDR1 is LGHNA and CDR2 is YNFKEQ. The CDR3 runs to 16 residues. CDR3 sequence: CASSQRVGQGNTEAFF. CDR3 sequence (DNA): TGTGCCAGCAGCCAACGTGTGGGACAGGGCAACACTGAAGCTTTCTTT.

The CDR3 DNA reads TGTGCCAGCAGCGTCTGGGGGTCTATGAACACTGAAGCTTTCTTT. Its translation is CASSVWGSMNTEAFF. V gene TRBV5-5 combines with J gene TRBJ1-1, with a possible D match to TRBD1 (5 bases). The CDR3 spans 15 residues. V was clipped by 4 bases and J by 0 bases, with 13 bases between them. Germline CDR1 SGHKS, CDR2 YYEKEE (reference sequence).

The chain couples TRBV6-5 to TRBJ2-3; 7 nucleotides align to TRBD2. The trim removed 2 bases at V and 7 bases at J, leaving 9 bases unmatched. Per germline, CDR1 MNHEY and CDR2 SVGAGI. The CDR3 runs 15 residues. As DNA, the CDR3 is TGTGCCAGCAGTTACGACGGGGGGTCGGCATATACGCAGTATTTT. Translation gives CASSYDGGSAYTQYF.

The rearrangement links TRBV7-9 to TRBJ2-5, with TRBD2 as a possible D gene (5 bases). Between the trimmed V and J ends, which lost 5 bases and 6 bases, there was a span of 10 bases. CDR3 length: 12 amino acids. The V gene's germline CDR1 is SEHNR and CDR2 FQNEAQ (reference sequence). Here the CDR3 reads CASSLGGQTQYF. For the CDR3, the DNA is TGTGCCAGCAGCCTCGGCGGGCAGACCCAGTACTTC.

The rearrangement uses TRBV2 and TRBJ1-3; possibly TRBD1 for D (5 bases). CDR1 is SNHLY, CDR2 FYNNEI, per germline. The CDR3 covers 16 residues. V gave up 4 bases and J gave up 0 bases, with 13 bases separating them. In nucleotides, the CDR3 is TGTGCCAGCAGTGTGGAGGGACCCTCCTCTGGAAACACCATATATTTT. It specifies CASSVEGPSSGNTIYF.

This chain uses TRBV6-4 with TRBJ2-2; D gene uncertain. CDR3 length: 15 residues. Germline CDR1 MRHNA, CDR2 SNTAGT. The V and J ends lost 0 bases and 3 bases respectively, with 8 bases between them. The CDR3 nucleotides are TGTGCCAGCAGTGACTCGCCATTCGACACCGGGGAGCTGTTTTTT. It specifies CASSDSPFDTGELFF.

J is TRBJ1-1 and V is TRBV2; 7 bases are shared with TRBD1. The CDR3 length is 14 residues. V lost 10 bases and J lost 1; bases outside the gene matches: 9. CDR1 is SNHLY, CDR2 FYNNEI, per germline. CDR3 protein: CAIKRDSSNTEAFF. CDR3 DNA sequence: TGTGCCATCAAAAGGGACAGTTCGAACACTGAAGCTTTCTTT.

J is TRBJ1-1 and V is TRBV7-8; D call uncertain. The germline V gene has CDR1 SGHVS and CDR2 FQNEAQ. The CDR3 covers 13 residues. The ends were cut back, 2 bases at V and 10 bases at J, with 14 bases in the middle. CDR3 in amino acids: CASSLNGVMGAFF. In DNA, the CDR3 is TGTGCCAGCAGCTTAAATGGTGTTATGGGAGCTTTCTTT.

The V gene is TRBV10-3, the J gene TRBJ1-6, with no clear D. Germline V gene data show CDR1 as ENHRY and CDR2 as SYGVKD. V was trimmed by 4 bases and J by 8 bases, leaving 6 bases between them. This CDR3 contains 12 residues. CDR3 bases: TGTGCCATCAGTGGGGCGGATTCACCCCTCCACTTT. This gives the protein CAISGADSPLHF.